This is a list of T cell receptor beta chains from one sample in a study of STAT3 mutations in large granular lymphocyte leukemia. TCRdb's copy holds only in-frame clones and misses some; the assay was immunoSEQ multiplex PCR. The sample has 20,000 or so clones; approximately 92% are singletons. The sequencing sample was made of peripheral blood mononuclear cells. These receptors were collected from a man between 60 and 75 years old with T-cell large granular lymphocyte leukemia. Some clones in this sample may be carry-over from other donors' samples. CDR3s include the opening cysteine and the closing phenylalanine or tryptophan. The D gene is left open where the match is weak. The size field is filled for only some rows; it gives once, few, many or a size class.

V gene: TRBV6-6; J gene: TRBJ2-3; clone size: .; D gene: .; CDR3 DNA: TGTGCCAGCAGTTACTCGATGGGCAGAGTCTCAGATACGCAGTATTTT; CDR3 protein: CASSYSMGRVSDTQYF
V gene: TRBV6-6; J gene: TRBJ1-2; clone size: .; D gene: .; CDR3 DNA: TGTGCCAGCAGCACAGGTTTGGGCTACACCTTC; CDR3 protein: CASSTGLGYTF
V gene: TRBV14; J gene: TRBJ1-1; clone size: once; D gene: .; CDR3 DNA: TGTGCCAGCAGCCAAAGTTACACTGAAGCTTTCTTT; CDR3 protein: CASSQSYTEAFF
V gene: TRBV9; J gene: TRBJ2-5; clone size: .; D gene: .; CDR3 DNA: TGTGCCAGCAGCGTAGCGGGGCTCCGGGAGACCCAGTACTTC; CDR3 protein: CASSVAGLRETQYF
V gene: TRBV5-5; J gene: TRBJ1-5; clone size: .; D gene: .; CDR3 DNA: TGTGCCAGCAGCCCCGGTTCCCCCCTTAGCAATCAGCCCCAGCATTTT; CDR3 protein: CASSPGSPLSNQPQHF
V gene: TRBV19; J gene: TRBJ2-5; clone size: .; D gene: .; CDR3 DNA: TGTGCCAGTAGTATAGATTGGGGCGTGGAGACCCAGTACTTC; CDR3 protein: CASSIDWGVETQYF
V gene: TRBV7-9; J gene: TRBJ1-5; clone size: .; D gene: .; CDR3 DNA: TGTGCCAGCAGCCAAGGGGACACGGAGAGTCAGCCCCAGCATTTT; CDR3 protein: CASSQGDTESQPQHF
V gene: TRBV6-5; J gene: TRBJ2-3; clone size: .; D gene: .; CDR3 DNA: TGTGCCTTAAGGGATACGCAGTATTTT; CDR3 protein: CALRDTQYF
V gene: TRBV18; J gene: TRBJ1-2; clone size: once; D gene: .; CDR3 DNA: TGTGCCAGCTCACCACCGGTCGGCAATAACTATGGCTACACCTTC; CDR3 protein: CASSPPVGNNYGYTF
V gene: TRBV19; J gene: TRBJ2-2; clone size: .; D gene: .; CDR3 DNA: TGTGCCAGTAGTGGTAGGAACACCGGGGAGCTGTTTTTT; CDR3 protein: CASSGRNTGELFF
V gene: TRBV7-2; J gene: TRBJ2-2; clone size: few; D gene: .; CDR3 DNA: TGTGCCAGCAGCCGGGACCAAAGTAACACCGGGGAGCTGTTTTTT; CDR3 protein: CASSRDQSNTGELFF
V gene: TRBV5-1; J gene: TRBJ1-2; clone size: .; D gene: .; CDR3 DNA: TGCGCCAGCAGCTTGGAAGGGGGGTCTTACTATGGCTACACCTTC; CDR3 protein: CASSLEGGSYYGYTF
V gene: TRBV28; J gene: TRBJ2-3; clone size: .; D gene: .; CDR3 DNA: TGTGCCAGCAGTTTTTCGGGGCCCACAGATACGCAGTATTTT; CDR3 protein: CASSFSGPTDTQYF
V gene: TRBV10-3; J gene: TRBJ1-5; clone size: .; D gene: .; CDR3 DNA: TGTGCCATCAGTGAAAAATCGGAGGGCAATCAGCCCCAGCATTTT; CDR3 protein: CAISEKSEGNQPQHF
V gene: TRBV21-1; J gene: TRBJ2-7; clone size: .; D gene: .; CDR3 DNA: TGTGCCAGCAGCAAAAAGGACCGGGACAGCACCTACGAGCAGTACTTC; CDR3 protein: CASSKKDRDSTYEQYF
V gene: TRBV28; J gene: TRBJ2-5; clone size: .; D gene: .; CDR3 DNA: TGTGCCAGCAGTTTAGGGCGGGGGCCGAGGCAAGAGACCCAGTACTTC; CDR3 protein: CASSLGRGPRQETQYF
V gene: TRBV30; J gene: TRBJ1-1; clone size: once; D gene: TRBD1; CDR3 DNA: TGTGCCTGGAGTGCAGCCCGGGACAGGATTAAGGCTGAAGCTTTCTTT; CDR3 protein: CAWSAARDRIKAEAFF
V gene: TRBV20-1; J gene: TRBJ2-7; clone size: .; D gene: .; CDR3 DNA: TGCAGTGCTAGGAGGAGCGTCGAGCAGTACTTC; CDR3 protein: CSARRSVEQYF
V gene: TRBV7-8; J gene: TRBJ2-3; clone size: .; D gene: .; CDR3 DNA: TGTGCCAGCAGCTTAGAGAACGTAAGGACAGATACGCAGTATTTT; CDR3 protein: CASSLENVRTDTQYF
V gene: TRBV7-3; J gene: TRBJ2-7; clone size: .; D gene: TRBD1; CDR3 DNA: TGTGCCAGCAGCTCGGGACAGGACCCCTACGAGCAGTACTTC; CDR3 protein: CASSSGQDPYEQYF
V gene: TRBV12-5; J gene: TRBJ1-1; clone size: once; D gene: .; CDR3 DNA: TGTGCTAGTGGCACCGGAGGACAGAACACTGAAGCTTTCTTT; CDR3 protein: CASGTGGQNTEAFF
V gene: TRBV5-1; J gene: TRBJ2-5; clone size: once; D gene: TRBD1; CDR3 DNA: TGCGCCAGCAGCTTGGGGGGGACAGGGGAAGAGACCCAGTACTTC; CDR3 protein: CASSLGGTGEETQYF
V gene: TRBV7-8; J gene: TRBJ1-2; clone size: .; D gene: .; CDR3 DNA: TGTGCCAGCAGCTCCCTCCGCGCCTTCTATGGCTACACCTTC; CDR3 protein: CASSSLRAFYGYTF
V gene: TRBV6-5; J gene: TRBJ2-7; clone size: .; D gene: TRBD2; CDR3 DNA: TGTGCCAGCAGCCCCCGGGGGGACGAGCAGTACTTC; CDR3 protein: CASSPRGDEQYF
V gene: TRBV2; J gene: TRBJ1-5; clone size: .; D gene: .; CDR3 DNA: TGTGCCAGCAGTGACGGGGGTTTCGGGCCCCAGCATTTT; CDR3 protein: CASSDGGFGPQHF
V gene: TRBV7-9; J gene: TRBJ2-1; clone size: .; D gene: TRBD2; CDR3 DNA: TGTGCCAGCTTTAGTTCGGCGGGAGGGTCGCAGAATGAGCAGTTCTTC; CDR3 protein: CASFSSAGGSQNEQFF
V gene: TRBV10-3; J gene: TRBJ2-3; clone size: .; D gene: TRBD2; CDR3 DNA: TGTGCCATCAGTGAGCCCACCCTAGCGGGAGGTAGCACAGATACGCAGTATTTT; CDR3 protein: CAISEPTLAGGSTDTQYF
V gene: TRBV7-9; J gene: TRBJ1-4; clone size: .; D gene: .; CDR3 DNA: TGTGCCAGCAGCTTTGGCAGGACCAATGAAAAACTGTTTTTT; CDR3 protein: CASSFGRTNEKLFF
V gene: TRBV2; J gene: TRBJ1-3; clone size: .; D gene: .; CDR3 DNA: TGTGCCAGCAAGCAGCAAGGGCCCGGAAACACCATATATTTT; CDR3 protein: CASKQQGPGNTIYF
V gene: TRBV28; J gene: TRBJ2-7; clone size: .; D gene: TRBD2; CDR3 DNA: TGTGCCAGCAGTTGGGGTCTAGCGGGAGAGGGCGAGCAGTACTTC; CDR3 protein: CASSWGLAGEGEQYF
V gene: TRBV6-5; J gene: TRBJ2-3; clone size: .; D gene: .; CDR3 DNA: TGTGCCAGCAGGGGCGGCGGCACAGATACGCAGTATTTT; CDR3 protein: CASRGGGTDTQYF
V gene: TRBV4-3; J gene: TRBJ2-4; clone size: .; D gene: .; CDR3 DNA: TGCGCCAGCAGCCAAGATGGGGCCCCAGAAAACATTCAGTACTTC; CDR3 protein: CASSQDGAPENIQYF
V gene: TRBV27; J gene: TRBJ2-7; clone size: .; D gene: .; CDR3 DNA: TGTGCCAGCAGTCTAAACCCTTCGGGAGTCGACGAGCAGTACTTC; CDR3 protein: CASSLNPSGVDEQYF
V gene: TRBV27; J gene: TRBJ2-7; clone size: .; D gene: TRBD1; CDR3 DNA: TGTGCCAGTCGACAGGGGGGGAGGTACGAGCAGTACTTC; CDR3 protein: CASRQGGRYEQYF
V gene: TRBV6-5; J gene: TRBJ2-7; clone size: .; D gene: TRBD2; CDR3 DNA: TGTGCCAGCAGGGGGACTAGCTTTTACTCCTACGAGCAGTACTTC; CDR3 protein: CASRGTSFYSYEQYF
V gene: TRBV15; J gene: TRBJ2-7; clone size: .; D gene: .; CDR3 DNA: TGTGCCACCGGAGCGGAATGGGCAGGCGAGCAGTACTTC; CDR3 protein: CATGAEWAGEQYF
V gene: TRBV4-3; J gene: TRBJ2-2; clone size: .; D gene: .; CDR3 DNA: TGCGCCAGCAGCCAAGTTCGGGTCGCCGGGGAGCTGTTTTTT; CDR3 protein: CASSQVRVAGELFF
V gene: TRBV7-9; J gene: TRBJ2-7; clone size: .; D gene: TRBD2; CDR3 DNA: TGTGCCAGCAGCTTAGGGGGACTAGCGGGAGCGCAGTACTTC; CDR3 protein: CASSLGGLAGAQYF
V gene: TRBV28; J gene: TRBJ1-4; clone size: .; D gene: TRBD1; CDR3 DNA: TGTGCCATTACAGGGGAAGGAAATGAAAAACTGTTTTTT; CDR3 protein: CAITGEGNEKLFF
V gene: TRBV30; J gene: TRBJ2-3; clone size: .; D gene: TRBD2; CDR3 DNA: TGTGCCGCACAACCGACTAGCGGAGGCACAGATACGCAGTATTTT; CDR3 protein: CAAQPTSGGTDTQYF
V gene: TRBV5-4; J gene: TRBJ1-1; clone size: .; D gene: .; CDR3 DNA: TGTGCCAGCACCCGTGGGGGAAACAGAGCGAACACTGAAGCTTTCTTT; CDR3 protein: CASTRGGNRANTEAFF
V gene: TRBV5-4; J gene: TRBJ2-5; clone size: .; D gene: TRBD1; CDR3 DNA: TGTGCCAGCAGCTCACAGGGGGCCGAGACCCAGTACTTC; CDR3 protein: CASSSQGAETQYF
V gene: TRBV5-1; J gene: TRBJ2-3; clone size: .; D gene: .; CDR3 DNA: TGCGCCAGCAGCCCACATTTTAGCGGAGGGGGAGATACGCAGTATTTT; CDR3 protein: CASSPHFSGGGDTQYF
V gene: TRBV5-1; J gene: TRBJ2-1; clone size: .; D gene: TRBD1; CDR3 DNA: TGCGCCAGCAGCTATTCGACAGGGGTGGCCTACAATGAGCAGTTCTTC; CDR3 protein: CASSYSTGVAYNEQFF
V gene: TRBV30; J gene: TRBJ1-2; clone size: .; D gene: .; CDR3 DNA: TGTGCCTGGAGTGTACAAGGGGGACCGCTCTCGGGAGGCTACACCTTC; CDR3 protein: CAWSVQGGPLSGGYTF
V gene: TRBV5-1; J gene: TRBJ2-4; clone size: .; D gene: TRBD2; CDR3 DNA: TGCGCCAGCAGCCCCGGGACTAGCGGGAGGGCTTCGCTAGCCAAAAACATTCAGTACTTC; CDR3 protein: CASSPGTSGRASLAKNIQYF
V gene: TRBV18; J gene: TRBJ2-1; clone size: .; D gene: .; CDR3 DNA: TGTGCCAGCTCAGGGGACCGGGCCTACAATGAGCAGTTCTTC; CDR3 protein: CASSGDRAYNEQFF
V gene: TRBV5-1; J gene: TRBJ2-7; clone size: .; D gene: TRBD1; CDR3 DNA: TGCGCCAGCAGCTTCAACCAGGGGGCATACGAGCAGTACTTC; CDR3 protein: CASSFNQGAYEQYF
V gene: TRBV5-1; J gene: TRBJ2-5; clone size: .; D gene: .; CDR3 DNA: TGCGCCAGCAGCCGGGGACTGGCACACCTGGCGGAGACCCAGTACTTC; CDR3 protein: CASSRGLAHLAETQYF
V gene: TRBV5-1; J gene: TRBJ2-5; clone size: .; D gene: .; CDR3 DNA: TGCGCCAGCAGCTTGGATGGGGCCCAGACCCAGTACTTC; CDR3 protein: CASSLDGAQTQYF
V gene: TRBV29-1; J gene: TRBJ1-2; clone size: .; D gene: .; CDR3 DNA: TGCAGCGTTGAAAAGGGGGTGGAGAACTATGGCTACACCTTC; CDR3 protein: CSVEKGVENYGYTF
V gene: TRBV5-5; J gene: TRBJ1-5; clone size: .; D gene: TRBD1; CDR3 DNA: TGTGCCAGCAGCTGGGACAGAAGCAATCAGCCCCAGCATTTT; CDR3 protein: CASSWDRSNQPQHF
V gene: TRBV30; J gene: TRBJ2-5; clone size: .; D gene: TRBD1; CDR3 DNA: TGTGCCTGGGACAAACCGGGACAGCAAGAGACCCAGTACTTC; CDR3 protein: CAWDKPGQQETQYF
V gene: TRBV9; J gene: TRBJ1-5; clone size: .; D gene: TRBD1; CDR3 DNA: TGTGCCAGCAGCCAAACAGGGGGAAGTTCGCAGCCCCAGCATTTT; CDR3 protein: CASSQTGGSSQPQHF
V gene: TRBV5-4; J gene: TRBJ1-1; clone size: .; D gene: .; CDR3 DNA: TGTGCCAGCAGCGGGCGTGGGGGGCGAGTTACTGAAGCTTTCTTT; CDR3 protein: CASSGRGGRVTEAFF
V gene: TRBV7-2; J gene: TRBJ2-7; clone size: few; D gene: TRBD2; CDR3 DNA: TGTGCCAGCAGCCGGGGACTAGCGGGAGCCGGCCACGAGCAGTACTTC; CDR3 protein: CASSRGLAGAGHEQYF
V gene: TRBV18; J gene: TRBJ2-1; clone size: .; D gene: .; CDR3 DNA: TGTGCCAGCTCACTACAGGGATTCTCCTACAATGAGCAGTTCTTC; CDR3 protein: CASSLQGFSYNEQFF
V gene: TRBV10-2; J gene: TRBJ1-3; clone size: once; D gene: .; CDR3 DNA: TGCGCCAGCAAAGCTCCCCAGGGAAACACCATATATTTT; CDR3 protein: CASKAPQGNTIYF
V gene: TRBV4-3; J gene: TRBJ2-5; clone size: once; D gene: TRBD2; CDR3 DNA: TGCGCCAGCAGCCAAGATTGGCTAGCGGGAGGCCAAGAGACCCAGTACTTC; CDR3 protein: CASSQDWLAGGQETQYF
V gene: TRBV5-4; J gene: TRBJ2-7; clone size: .; D gene: TRBD1; CDR3 DNA: TGTGCCAGCAGCGGGACCGGGACAGGGTCCTACGAGCAGTACTTC; CDR3 protein: CASSGTGTGSYEQYF